Listed here are 6 T cell receptor beta chains from one sample, sequenced in a study of T cell repertoires in ileal Crohn's disease. Profiled with immunoSEQ multiplex PCR; TCRdb holds only in-frame clones, not every one. The sample shows about 11,000 clones, 79% of them seen only once. Time point reported: neoterminal ileum biopsy at postoperative endoscopy, about 6 months after surgery. The sample was ileal tissue. Source of these receptors: an adult with Crohn's disease.

This chain uses TRBV10-1 with TRBJ1-5; 9 bases fit TRBD1. This CDR3 spans 14 amino acids. Germline loops: CDR1 WNHNN, CDR2 SYGVQD (reference sequence). Losses at the gene ends were 6 bases for V and 4 bases for J; bases not matched to a gene: 4. The CDR3 DNA is TGCGCCAGCAGGACTGGACAGGGGAATCAGCCCCAGCATTTT. Translated, it gives CASRTGQGNQPQHF.

Points on this clone: An end of the junction does not agree with germline; a read error may underlie this. This chain joins TRBV10-3 and TRBJ2-7; D unresolved. There are 10 residues in the CDR3. Germline V gene lookup returns CDR1 ENHRY and CDR2 SYGVKD. The CDR3 DNA is TGTGCCACCTTCTCCCACGAGCAGTACTTC. This codes for CATFSHEQYF.

The chain couples TRBV10-2 to TRBJ2-7; 11 nucleotides line up with TRBD1. This CDR3 spans 16 amino acids. Germline V CDR1 and CDR2: WSHSY, SAAADI. V shed 6 bases and J 3 bases; nucleotides not matched to a gene: 10. Here the CDR3 reads CASSGQGAATGYEQYF. CDR3 sequence (DNA): TGCGCCAGCAGCGGACAGGGGGCTGCCACTGGCTACGAGCAGTACTTC.

This rearrangement joins TRBV18 to TRBJ1-1; D remains unclear. The CDR3 is 13 residues long. Trimming shortened V by 6 bases and J by 3 bases, and 11 bases separated the two germline ends. CDR1 is KGHSH and CDR2 is LQKENI in the germline V gene. The CDR3 loop reads CASSQSRDTEAFF. CDR3 sequence (DNA): TGTGCCAGCTCGCAATCCCGGGACACTGAAGCTTTCTTT.

Only a few counts were recorded for this clone. The chain couples TRBV6-1 to TRBJ1-5; D might be TRBD1 (6 bases). The ends were cut back, 3 bases at V and 3 bases at J, with 9 bases in the middle. CDR3 length equals 14 residues. CDR1 and CDR2 (germline): MNHNS, SASEGT. The CDR3 nucleotides read TGTGCCAGCAGTGAGACAGGTTACAATCAGCCCCAGCATTTT. Amino acid sequence: CASSETGYNQPQHF.

This chain uses TRBV6-5 with TRBJ2-7, with a tentative D call TRBD1 (5 bases). CDR1 and CDR2 (germline): MNHEY, SVGAGI. V was pared by 7 bases and J by 1 base, with 17 bases between. The CDR3 consists of 15 residues. CDR3 loop: CASKTKTGGSYEQYF. The CDR3 DNA follows: TGTGCCAGCAAGACAAAAACAGGTGGATCCTACGAGCAGTACTTC.